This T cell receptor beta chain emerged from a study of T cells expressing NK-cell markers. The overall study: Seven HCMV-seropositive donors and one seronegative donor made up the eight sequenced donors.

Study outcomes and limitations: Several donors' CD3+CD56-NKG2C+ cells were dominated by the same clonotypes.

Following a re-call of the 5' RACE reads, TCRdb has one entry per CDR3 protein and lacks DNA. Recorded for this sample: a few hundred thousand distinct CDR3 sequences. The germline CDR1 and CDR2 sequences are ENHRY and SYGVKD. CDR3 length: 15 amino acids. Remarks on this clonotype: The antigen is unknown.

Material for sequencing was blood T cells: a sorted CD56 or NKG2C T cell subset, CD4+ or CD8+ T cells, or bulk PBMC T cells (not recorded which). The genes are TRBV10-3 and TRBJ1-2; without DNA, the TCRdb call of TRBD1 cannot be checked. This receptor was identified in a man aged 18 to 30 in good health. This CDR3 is CAIRDRDISNYGYTF.